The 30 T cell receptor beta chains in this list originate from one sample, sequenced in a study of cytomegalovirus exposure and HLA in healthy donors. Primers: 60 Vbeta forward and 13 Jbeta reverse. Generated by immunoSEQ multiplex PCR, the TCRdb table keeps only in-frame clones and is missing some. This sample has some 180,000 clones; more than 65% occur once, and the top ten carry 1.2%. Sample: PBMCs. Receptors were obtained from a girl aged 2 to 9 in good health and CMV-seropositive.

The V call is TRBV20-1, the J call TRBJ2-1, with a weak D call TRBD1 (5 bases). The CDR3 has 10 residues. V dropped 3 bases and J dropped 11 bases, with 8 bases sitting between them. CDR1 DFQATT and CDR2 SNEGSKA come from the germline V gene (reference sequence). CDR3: CSASQGKQFF. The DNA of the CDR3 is TGCAGTGCTAGCCAGGGCAAGCAGTTCTTC.

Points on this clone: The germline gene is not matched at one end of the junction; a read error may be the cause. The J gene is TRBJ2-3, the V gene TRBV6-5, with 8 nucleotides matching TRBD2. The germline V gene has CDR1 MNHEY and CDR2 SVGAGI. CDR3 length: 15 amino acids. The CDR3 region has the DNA TGTGCCGGCAGTCCGACTAGCGACGCCAGGGATACGCAGTATTTT. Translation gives CAGSPTSDARDTQYF.

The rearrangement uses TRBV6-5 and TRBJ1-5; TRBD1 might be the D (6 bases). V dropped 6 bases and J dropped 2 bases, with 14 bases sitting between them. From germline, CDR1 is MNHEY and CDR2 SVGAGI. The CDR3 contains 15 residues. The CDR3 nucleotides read TGTGCCAGCAGCTCCGGGACATCGGGCAATCAGCCCCAGCATTTT. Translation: CASSSGTSGNQPQHF.

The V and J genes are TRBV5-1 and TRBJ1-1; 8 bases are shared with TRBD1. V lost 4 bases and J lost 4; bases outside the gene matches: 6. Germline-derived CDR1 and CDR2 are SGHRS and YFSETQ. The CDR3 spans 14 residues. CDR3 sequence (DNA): TGCGCCAGCAGCGGACAGGGTGGGGTCACTGAAGCTTTCTTT. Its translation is CASSGQGGVTEAFF. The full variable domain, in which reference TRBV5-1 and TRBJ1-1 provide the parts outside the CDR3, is KAGVTQTPRYLIKTRGQQVTLSCSPISGHRSVSWYQQTPGQGLQFLFEYFSETQRNKGNFPGRFSGRQFSNSRSEMNVSTLELGDSALYLCASSGQGGVTEAFFGQGTRLTVV.

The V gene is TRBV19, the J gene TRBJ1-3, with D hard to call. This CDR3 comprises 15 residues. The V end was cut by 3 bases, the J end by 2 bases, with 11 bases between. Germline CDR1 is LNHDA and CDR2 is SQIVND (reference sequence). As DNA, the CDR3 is TGTGCCAGTAGTATTACAGACGTCGCTGGAAACACCATATATTTT. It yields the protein CASSITDVAGNTIYF.

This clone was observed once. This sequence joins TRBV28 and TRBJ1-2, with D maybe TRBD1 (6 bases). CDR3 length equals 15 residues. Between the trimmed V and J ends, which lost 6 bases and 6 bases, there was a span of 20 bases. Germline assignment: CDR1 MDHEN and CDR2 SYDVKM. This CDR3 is CASSAVEQGNHGYTF. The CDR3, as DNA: TGTGCCAGCAGCGCTGTGGAACAGGGTAATCATGGCTACACCTTC.

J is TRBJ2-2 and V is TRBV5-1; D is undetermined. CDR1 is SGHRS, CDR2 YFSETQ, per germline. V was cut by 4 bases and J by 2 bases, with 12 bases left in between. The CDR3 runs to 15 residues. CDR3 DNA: TGCGCCAGCAGCCTCCCCTCCCTAAACACCGGGGAGCTGTTTTTT. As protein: CASSLPSLNTGELFF.

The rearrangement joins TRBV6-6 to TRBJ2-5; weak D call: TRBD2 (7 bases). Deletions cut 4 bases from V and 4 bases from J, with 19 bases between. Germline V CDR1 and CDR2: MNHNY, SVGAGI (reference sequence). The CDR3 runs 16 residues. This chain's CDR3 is CASSWGGGTTRETQYF. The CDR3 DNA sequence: TGTGCCAGCAGTTGGGGGGGCGGGACGACCCGAGAGACCCAGTACTTC.

The CDR3 spells CASSKTDQETQYF. The CDR3 DNA sequence: TGTGCCAGTAGTAAGACAGACCAAGAGACCCAGTACTTC. J is TRBJ2-5 and V is TRBV19, with a tentative D call TRBD1 (5 bases). The germline V gene encodes CDR1 LNHDA and CDR2 SQIVND (reference sequence). Trimming left V 4 bases short and J 0 bases short, with 6 bases between. CDR3 length: 13 amino acids.

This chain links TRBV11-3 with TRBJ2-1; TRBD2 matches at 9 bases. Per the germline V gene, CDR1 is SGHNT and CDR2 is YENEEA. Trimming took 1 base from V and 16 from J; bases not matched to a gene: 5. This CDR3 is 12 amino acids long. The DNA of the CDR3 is TGTGCCAGCAGCTTAGGGGCGGGAGGGCCTTTCTTC. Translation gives CASSLGAGGPFF.

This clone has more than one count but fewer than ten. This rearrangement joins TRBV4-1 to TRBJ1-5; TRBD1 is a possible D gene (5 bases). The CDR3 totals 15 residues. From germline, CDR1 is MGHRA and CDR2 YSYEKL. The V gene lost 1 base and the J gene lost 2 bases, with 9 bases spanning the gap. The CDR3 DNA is TGCGCCAGCAGCCAAGTCCCCAGGGGCAATCAGCCCCAGCATTTT. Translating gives CASSQVPRGNQPQHF.

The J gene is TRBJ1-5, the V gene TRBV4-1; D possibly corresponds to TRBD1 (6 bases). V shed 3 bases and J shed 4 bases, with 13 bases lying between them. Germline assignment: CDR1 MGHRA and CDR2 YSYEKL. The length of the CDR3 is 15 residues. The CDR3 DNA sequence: TGCGCCAGCAGCCAGGTATGGGGGCCTAATCAGCCCCAGCATTTT. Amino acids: CASSQVWGPNQPQHF.

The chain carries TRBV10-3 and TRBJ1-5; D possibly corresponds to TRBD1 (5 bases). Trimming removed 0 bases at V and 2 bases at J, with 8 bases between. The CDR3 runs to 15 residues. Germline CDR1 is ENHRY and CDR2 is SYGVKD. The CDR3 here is CAISESGGRNQPQHF. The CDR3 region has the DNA TGTGCCATCAGTGAGTCGGGGGGACGCAATCAGCCCCAGCATTTT.

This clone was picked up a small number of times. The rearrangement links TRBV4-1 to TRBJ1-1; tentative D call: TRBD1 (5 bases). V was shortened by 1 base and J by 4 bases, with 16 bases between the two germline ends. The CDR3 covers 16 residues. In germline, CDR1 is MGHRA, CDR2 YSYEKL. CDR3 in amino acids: CASSQVTAKRGTEAFF. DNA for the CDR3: TGCGCCAGCAGCCAAGTGACGGCTAAAAGGGGCACTGAAGCTTTCTTT.

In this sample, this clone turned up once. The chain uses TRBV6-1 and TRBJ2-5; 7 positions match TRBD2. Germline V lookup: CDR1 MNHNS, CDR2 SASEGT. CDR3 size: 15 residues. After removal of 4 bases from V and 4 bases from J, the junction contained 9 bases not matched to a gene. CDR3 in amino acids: CASSGRLALTETQYF. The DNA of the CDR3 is TGTGCCAGCAGTGGCAGACTAGCATTGACAGAGACCCAGTACTTC.

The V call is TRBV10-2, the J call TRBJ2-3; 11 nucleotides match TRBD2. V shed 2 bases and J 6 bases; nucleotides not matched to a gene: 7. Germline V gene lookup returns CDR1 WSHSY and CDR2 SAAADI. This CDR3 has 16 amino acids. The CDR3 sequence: CASSESSGGAVDTQYF. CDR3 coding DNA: TGCGCCAGCAGTGAGAGTAGCGGGGGGGCCGTTGATACGCAGTATTTT.

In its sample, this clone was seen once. The CDR3 reads CASSLIGTTNTEAFF. In nucleotides, the CDR3 is TGTGCCAGCAGTTTAATTGGGACAACGAACACTGAAGCTTTCTTT. J is TRBJ1-1 and V is TRBV27; D is possibly TRBD1 (6 bases). The CDR3 runs 15 residues. V gave up 2 bases and J gave up 1 base, with 11 bases separating them. In germline, CDR1 is MNHEY, CDR2 SMNVEV (reference sequence).

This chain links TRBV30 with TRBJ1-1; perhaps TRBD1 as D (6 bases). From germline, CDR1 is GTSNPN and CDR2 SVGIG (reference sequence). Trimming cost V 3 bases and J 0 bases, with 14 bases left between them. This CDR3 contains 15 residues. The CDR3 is CAWSPQGIMNTEAFF. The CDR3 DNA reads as TGTGCCTGGAGCCCGCAGGGGATTATGAACACTGAAGCTTTCTTT. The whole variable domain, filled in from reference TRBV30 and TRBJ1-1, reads SQTIHQWPATLVQPVGSPLSLECTVEGTSNPNLYWYRQAAGRGLQLLFYSVGIGQISSEVPQNLSASRPQDRQFILSSKKLLLSDSGFYLCAWSPQGIMNTEAFFGQGTRLTVV.

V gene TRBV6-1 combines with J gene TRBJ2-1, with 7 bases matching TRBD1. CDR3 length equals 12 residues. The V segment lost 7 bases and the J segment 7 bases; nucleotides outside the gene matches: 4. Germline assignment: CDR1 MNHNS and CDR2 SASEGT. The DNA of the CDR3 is TGTGCCAGCATAGACAGGGAGAATGAGCAGTTCTTC. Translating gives CASIDRENEQFF.

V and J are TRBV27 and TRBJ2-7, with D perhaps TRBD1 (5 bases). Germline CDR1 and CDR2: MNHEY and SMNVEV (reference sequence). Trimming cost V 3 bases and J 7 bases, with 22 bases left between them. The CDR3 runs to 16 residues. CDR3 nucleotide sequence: TGTGCCAGCAGTTTTGGAAAGGGCCAGGGCACGGAAGAGCAGTACTTC. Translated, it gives CASSFGKGQGTEEQYF.

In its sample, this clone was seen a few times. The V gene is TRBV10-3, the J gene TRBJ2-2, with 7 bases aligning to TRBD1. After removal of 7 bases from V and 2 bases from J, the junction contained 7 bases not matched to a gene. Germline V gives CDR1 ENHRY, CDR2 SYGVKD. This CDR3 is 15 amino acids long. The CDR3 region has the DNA TGTGCCATCATGTCGGACAGGACAAACACCGGGGAGCTGTTTTTT. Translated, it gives CAIMSDRTNTGELFF.

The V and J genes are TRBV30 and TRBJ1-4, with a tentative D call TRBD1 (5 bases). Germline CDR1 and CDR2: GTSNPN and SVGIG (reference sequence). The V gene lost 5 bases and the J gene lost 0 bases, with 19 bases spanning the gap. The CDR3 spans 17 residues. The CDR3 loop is CAWSRQNLKTTNEKLFF. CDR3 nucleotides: TGTGCCTGGTCTCGACAGAACCTAAAAACAACTAATGAAAAACTGTTTTTT.

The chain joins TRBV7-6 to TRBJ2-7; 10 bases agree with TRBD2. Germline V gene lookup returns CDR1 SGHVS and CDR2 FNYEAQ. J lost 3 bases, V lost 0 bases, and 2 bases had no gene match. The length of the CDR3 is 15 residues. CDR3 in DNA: TGTGCCAGCAGCTTAGCCGGACTAGCGGTCTACGAGCAGTACTTC. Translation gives CASSLAGLAVYEQYF.

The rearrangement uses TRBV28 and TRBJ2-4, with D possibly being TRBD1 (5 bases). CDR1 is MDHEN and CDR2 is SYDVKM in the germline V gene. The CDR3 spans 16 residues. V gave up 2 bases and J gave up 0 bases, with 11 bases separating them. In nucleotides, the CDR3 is TGTGCCAGCAGTTTACGGGCAGGGATAGCCAAAAACATTCAGTACTTC. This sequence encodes CASSLRAGIAKNIQYF.

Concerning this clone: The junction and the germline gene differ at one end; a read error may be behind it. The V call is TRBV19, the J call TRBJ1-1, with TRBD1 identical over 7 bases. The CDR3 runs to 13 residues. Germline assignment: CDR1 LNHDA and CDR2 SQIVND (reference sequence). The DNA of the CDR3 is TGTGCCAGCCAACCGGACAGGTTTTCCCCGTTCGTATTT. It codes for CASQPDRFSPFVF.

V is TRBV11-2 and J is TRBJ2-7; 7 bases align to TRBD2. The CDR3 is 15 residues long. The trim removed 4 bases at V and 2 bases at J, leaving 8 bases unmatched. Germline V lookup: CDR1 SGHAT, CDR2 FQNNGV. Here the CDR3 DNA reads TGTGCCAGCAGCTCACTCCGGGACTACCCCTACGAGCAGTACTTC. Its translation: CASSSLRDYPYEQYF.

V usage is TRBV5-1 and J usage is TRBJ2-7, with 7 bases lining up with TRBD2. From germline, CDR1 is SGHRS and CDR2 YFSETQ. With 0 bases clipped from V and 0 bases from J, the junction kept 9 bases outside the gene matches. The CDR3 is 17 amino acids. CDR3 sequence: CASSLAVPAGSSYEQYF. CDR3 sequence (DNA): TGCGCCAGCAGCTTGGCTGTCCCAGCGGGAAGCTCCTACGAGCAGTACTTC.

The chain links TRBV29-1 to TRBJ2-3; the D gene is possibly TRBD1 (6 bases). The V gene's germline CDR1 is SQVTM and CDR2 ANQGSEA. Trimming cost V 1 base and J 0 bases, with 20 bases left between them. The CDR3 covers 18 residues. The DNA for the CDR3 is TGCAGCGTTGAAGGAGGGGGAGTCCCCCACCGAAGCACAGATACGCAGTATTTT. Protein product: CSVEGGGVPHRSTDTQYF.

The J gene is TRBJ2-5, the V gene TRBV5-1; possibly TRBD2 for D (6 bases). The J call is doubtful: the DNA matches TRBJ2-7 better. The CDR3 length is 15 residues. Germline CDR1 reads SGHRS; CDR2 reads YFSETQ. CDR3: CASSSSGGGVYEQYF. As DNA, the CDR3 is TGCGCCAGCAGCTCCAGCGGCGGAGGGGTCTACGAGCAGTACTTC.

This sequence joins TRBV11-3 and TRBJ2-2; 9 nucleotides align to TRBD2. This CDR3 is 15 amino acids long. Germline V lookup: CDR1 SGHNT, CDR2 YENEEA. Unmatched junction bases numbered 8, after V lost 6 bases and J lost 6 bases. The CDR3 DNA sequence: TGTGCCAGCAGTTGGACTAGCGTAGGCGCCGGGGAGCTGTTTTTT. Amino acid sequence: CASSWTSVGAGELFF.